This entry lists 20 T cell receptor beta chains sequenced from one sample in a study of human T cells and chemical hapten exposure. TCRdb recomputed calls from the RACE reads with MiXCR, one row per CDR3 protein. The sample includes some 120,000 distinct CDR3 sequences, about an eighth of them seen just once. Noted time point: patch test 1, 2 weeks after DPC sensitization. As to treatment: therapeutic diphenylcyclopropenone sensitization with weekly scalp DPC. The sequencing used whole blood, collected in connection with sensitization to the hapten diphenylcyclopropenone (DPC). The source of these receptors is a woman aged 50 to 65 with alopecia areata. Some clones in this sample may be carry-over from other donors' samples.

This clonotype was seen many times. J is TRBJ2-2 and V is TRBV7-8, with 8 positions matching TRBD1. This CDR3 region has 15 residues. CDR1 and CDR2 from the germline V gene are SGHVS and FQNEAQ. The ends lost 3 bases at V and 6 bases at J; junction bases unmatched: 6. In DNA form, the CDR3 reads TGTGCCAGCAGCTTGCAGGGGGCGGTGGCCGGGGAGCTGTTTTTT. Translation: CASSLQGAVAGELFF.

The chain uses TRBV14 and TRBJ2-1, with D perhaps matching TRBD1 (5 bases). The CDR3 is made up of 15 amino acids. The germline V and J ends were trimmed by 5 bases and 0 bases, with 11 bases remaining between them. Germline V CDR1 and CDR2: SGHDN, FVKESK. The CDR3 loop is CASSIRQYSYNEQFF. Written as DNA, the CDR3 is TGTGCCAGCAGCATACGACAGTACTCCTACAATGAGCAGTTCTTC. Together with reference TRBV14 and TRBJ2-1, the CDR3 gives the full variable domain: EAGVTQFPSHSVIEKGQTVTLRCDPISGHDNLYWYRRVMGKEIKFLLHFVKESKQDESGMPNNRFLAERTGGTYSTLKVQPAELEDSGVYFCASSIRQYSYNEQFFGPGTRLTVL.

Ten or more counts support this clonotype. The rearrangement joins TRBV3-1 to TRBJ2-7; the D is unclear. V was trimmed by 1 base and J by 4 bases, leaving 5 bases between them. This CDR3 region has 12 residues. Germline loops: CDR1 LGHDT, CDR2 YNNKEL (reference sequence). Written as DNA, the CDR3 is TGTGCCAGCAGCCAAGCCGGATACGAGCAGTACTTC. This sequence encodes CASSQAGYEQYF.

The J gene is TRBJ1-1, the V gene TRBV29-1; D perhaps matches TRBD1 (5 bases). Germline values: CDR1 SQVTM, CDR2 ANQGSEA. V lost 2 bases to trimming and J lost 5 bases, with 6 bases between them. The CDR3 is made up of 11 amino acids. The CDR3 region has the DNA TGCAGCGTTGAATCAGGGACTGAAGCTTTCTTT. It translates to CSVESGTEAFF.

Only a few counts were recorded for this clonotype. The rearrangement links TRBV6-6 to TRBJ1-4; D not resolved. The CDR3 has 12 residues. Germline CDR1 and CDR2: MNHNY and SVGAGI (reference sequence). Trimming cost V 7 bases and J 8 bases, with 11 bases left between them. The CDR3 sequence: CASTRLNEKLFF. CDR3 DNA sequence: TGTGCCAGCACCCGTCTGAACGAAAAACTGTTTTTT.

This clonotype has a count of ten or more. The chain couples TRBV6-1 to TRBJ1-2; D not certain. The CDR3 totals 15 residues. CDR1 and CDR2 from the germline V gene are MNHNS and SASEGT. Between the trimmed V and J ends, which lost 5 bases and 5 bases, there was a span of 18 bases. The CDR3 nucleotides are TGTGCCAGCAGTTTAATTACGGACGGGCATTATGGCTACACCTTC. This translates into CASSLITDGHYGYTF.

The chain employs TRBV5-1 and TRBJ1-4; 10 nucleotides agree with TRBD1. Germline values: CDR1 SGHRS, CDR2 YFSETQ. V dropped 4 bases and J dropped 8; count of bases not matched to a gene: 8. This CDR3 spans 15 amino acids. The CDR3 coding sequence is TGCGCCAGCAGCACCACCGGGACAGGGGAAGAAAAACTGTTTTTT. This codes for CASSTTGTGEEKLFF.

This clonotype turned up a few times. The chain couples TRBV18 to TRBJ2-5; TRBD1 aligns across 7 bases. V lost 1 base to trimming and J lost 2 bases; unmatched junction nucleotides: 1. The CDR3 contains 14 residues. The germline V gene encodes CDR1 KGHSH and CDR2 LQKENI. The CDR3 DNA sequence: TGTGCCAGCTCACCACGGGGACAGCAAGAGACCCAGTACTTC. This translates into CASSPRGQQETQYF.

Many counts were recorded for this clonotype. The chain employs TRBV5-1 and TRBJ1-5; D not certain. Germline V gives CDR1 SGHRS, CDR2 YFSETQ. Trimming stripped 0 bases from V and 5 bases from J, with 12 bases between. This CDR3 is built from 15 residues. CDR3 loop: CASSLEGRVDQPQHF. The CDR3 DNA is TGCGCCAGCAGCTTGGAGGGTAGGGTGGATCAGCCCCAGCATTTT.

The sample holds many counts of this clonotype. The chain uses TRBV7-8 and TRBJ2-5; 9 bases match TRBD1. V was clipped by 4 bases and J by 0 bases; unmatched bases: 3. The CDR3 totals 15 residues. Germline CDR1 reads SGHVS; CDR2 reads FQNEAQ. This CDR3 reads CASSSGQGYQETQYF. The CDR3 DNA follows: TGTGCCAGCAGCTCGGGACAGGGCTACCAAGAGACCCAGTACTTC.

The chain combines TRBV3-1 with TRBJ2-7; D gene unclear. There are 13 residues in the CDR3. CDR1 and CDR2 (germline): LGHDT, YNNKEL (reference sequence). Between the trimmed V and J ends, which lost 3 bases and 4 bases, there was a span of 10 bases. The DNA for the CDR3 is TGTGCCAGCAGCCAGGCAGGTCTTTACGAGCAGTACTTC. Residues: CASSQAGLYEQYF.

This clonotype was seen a handful of times. This chain joins TRBV20-1 and TRBJ2-6; 7 nucleotides align to TRBD2. The length of the CDR3 is 17 residues. Per the germline V gene, CDR1 is DFQATT and CDR2 is SNEGSKA (reference sequence). V gave up 2 bases and J gave up 0 bases; unmatched junction bases: 7. The CDR3 region is CSARRLASGSGANVLTF. CDR3 DNA sequence: TGCAGTGCTAGAAGGCTGGCTAGCGGCTCTGGGGCCAACGTCCTGACTTTC.

This clonotype was detected many times. V and J are TRBV11-2 and TRBJ1-1, with D unclear. Germline CDR1 and CDR2: SGHAT and FQNNGV. V lost 2 bases and J lost 4, with 11 bases in between. There are 14 residues in the CDR3. CDR3 in DNA: TGTGCCAGCAGCTTAACCCGATCCGGCACTGAAGCTTTCTTT. Amino acids: CASSLTRSGTEAFF.

This clonotype came up many times. Here the CDR3 reads CASSAGIVNSPLHF. In DNA, the CDR3 is TGTGCCAGCAGTGCAGGGATAGTCAATTCACCCCTCCACTTT. J is TRBJ1-6 and V is TRBV28; TRBD1 might be the D (5 bases). The germline CDR1 and CDR2 sequences are MDHEN and SYDVKM. Trimming stripped 5 bases from V and 7 bases from J, with 12 bases between. The CDR3 extends over 14 amino acids. The full variable domain, its missing parts supplied by reference TRBV28 and TRBJ1-6, is DVKVTQSSRYLVKRTGEKVFLECVQDMDHENMFWYRQDPGLGLRLIYFSYDVKMKEKGDIPEGYSVSREKKERFSLILESASTNQTSMYLCASSAGIVNSPLHFGNGTRLTVT.

CDR3 amino acids: CASSESGAGELFF. The CDR3, as DNA: TGCGCCAGCAGTGAGTCAGGGGCCGGGGAGCTGTTTTTT. The V and J genes are TRBV10-2 and TRBJ2-2, with TRBD1 as a possible D gene (5 bases). V was shortened by 0 bases and J by 6 bases, with 5 bases between the two germline ends. The CDR3 is 13 residues long. Germline-derived CDR1 and CDR2 are WSHSY and SAAADI.

A few counts support this clonotype. J is TRBJ2-7 and V is TRBV2; D unresolved. This CDR3 has 11 residues. Trimming left V 8 bases short and J 3 bases short, with 8 bases between. CDR1 and CDR2 (germline): SNHLY, FYNNEI. The DNA of the CDR3 is TGTGCCAGCTCCACGGGCTACGAGCAGTACTTC. It is translated as CASSTGYEQYF.

The V call is TRBV18, the J call TRBJ1-3; D possibly corresponds to TRBD1 (5 bases). Trimming cost V 3 bases and J 0 bases, with 9 bases left between them. CDR3 length equals 15 residues. Germline V CDR1 and CDR2: KGHSH, LQKENI. Here the CDR3 DNA reads TGTGCCAGCTCACCCCAGGGACCCTCTGGAAACACCATATATTTT. It specifies CASSPQGPSGNTIYF.

Ten or more counts support this clonotype. The rearrangement uses TRBV29-1 and TRBJ1-2; D call uncertain. The V gene's germline CDR1 is SQVTM and CDR2 ANQGSEA. The CDR3 has 13 amino acids. Trimming took off 4 bases at V and 2 bases at J, with 11 bases between the two ends. The CDR3 bases are TGCAGCGTTGGGCTTTCTGGGAACTATGGCTACACCTTC. Its translation is CSVGLSGNYGYTF.

This clonotype was recorded many times. The CDR3 DNA is TGTGCCAGCACTCACGTCGGGGGGGGCGCAAACGAGCAGTACTTC. Translated: CASTHVGGGANEQYF. V gene TRBV6-5 combines with J gene TRBJ2-7, with 8 bases fitting TRBD2. This CDR3 comprises 15 residues. The germline V gene has CDR1 MNHEY and CDR2 SVGAGI. Losses at the gene ends were 7 bases for V and 5 bases for J; bases not matched to a gene: 13.

This clonotype was recorded many times. The J gene is TRBJ2-5, the V gene TRBV11-2; either TRBD1 or TRBD2 may fit D (5 bases each). Germline-derived CDR1 and CDR2 are SGHAT and FQNNGV. Trimming removed 2 bases from V and 4 bases from J, with 23 bases in between. This CDR3 contains 18 residues. DNA for the CDR3: TGTGCCAGCAGCTTAAGTTCCAACTGGCAGGTCGGGACAGAGACCCAGTACTTC. Translation gives CASSLSSNWQVGTETQYF.